These T cell receptor beta chains were read from a single sample in a study of CD8+ T cells in alopecia areata. Sequenced by immunoSEQ multiplex PCR; TCRdb stores in-frame clones only, minus some. The top ten clones hold roughly 2.6% of a sample with 200,000 or so clones, 40% to 45% of them seen once. Sequenced here: CD4+ T cells sorted from blood, sampled at approximately week 37, from a patient treated with tofacitinib. Source of these receptors: a human donor with alopecia areata. Both conserved end residues are part of each CDR3. The D gene is left open where the match is weak. Rows give clone size only sometimes, using once, few, many, or a class for an expanded clone.

J,V,D,size,CDR3,DNA
TRBJ2-4,TRBV2,.,.,CASSMTSNIQYF,TGTGCCAGCAGTATGACAAGTAACATTCAGTACTTC
TRBJ2-5,TRBV5-1,TRBD2,.,CASSSRTSGETQYF,TGCGCCAGCAGCTCCAGGACTAGTGGTGAGACCCAGTACTTC
TRBJ1-1,TRBV6-1,.,.,CASSREFGEAFF,TGTGCCAGCAGTCGGGAATTCGGTGAAGCTTTCTTT
TRBJ1-2,TRBV30,.,.,CAWSLGGQGGYTF,TGTGCCTGGAGCTTGGGGGGTCAGGGTGGCTACACCTTC
TRBJ2-4,TRBV6-5,.,.,CASSRAGAHNQYF,TGTGCCAGCAGCCGGGCGGGCGCGCACAATCAGTACTTC
TRBJ1-5,TRBV28,TRBD1,.,CASSHTGGGGTSNQPQHF,TGTGCCAGCAGTCACACAGGGGGCGGCGGGACTAGCAATCAGCCCCAGCATTTT
TRBJ2-7,TRBV5-1,.,.,CASSLESGRPYEQYF,TGCGCCAGCAGCTTGGAGTCCGGGAGACCCTACGAGCAGTACTTC
TRBJ2-7,TRBV30,.,.,CAWSLRREQYF,TGTGCCTGGAGTCTCCGTCGGGAGCAGTACTTC
TRBJ2-7,TRBV2,.,.,CASSEGGTSSYEQYF,TGTGCCAGCAGTGAAGGCGGGACAAGCTCCTACGAGCAGTACTTC
TRBJ2-1,TRBV19,.,many,CASSSPGRSIQQFF,TGTGCCAGTAGTTCCCCGGGACGGTCTATTCAGCAGTTCTTC
TRBJ2-7,TRBV28,.,many,CASSLTPRGAYEQYF,TGTGCCAGCAGTTTAACCCCGAGAGGGGCCTACGAGCAGTACTTC
TRBJ1-5,TRBV4-1,TRBD1,.,CASSQEGQTSQPQHF,TGCGCCAGCAGCCAAGAGGGACAGACTTCCCAGCCCCAGCATTTT
TRBJ1-1,TRBV4-2,.,.,CASSLTEGNPMNTEAFF,TGTGCCAGCAGCCTCACCGAGGGGAATCCCATGAACACTGAAGCTTTCTTT
TRBJ1-2,TRBV29-1,.,once,CSVGPRFSPYTF,TGCAGCGTTGGTCCCCGGTTTTCCCCCTACACCTTC
TRBJ1-2,TRBV6-5,.,once,CASSYSSAGSNYGYTF,TGTGCCAGCAGTTACTCGTCGGCAGGCTCTAACTATGGCTACACCTTC
TRBJ2-7,TRBV6-1,.,.,CASSEAGWQYF,TGTGCCAGCAGTGAAGCAGGGTGGCAGTACTTC
TRBJ2-1,TRBV6-6,.,few,CASNGRGPSYNEQFF,TGTGCCAGCAATGGGCGGGGGCCGTCCTACAATGAGCAGTTCTTC
TRBJ1-1,TRBV7-9,.,.,CASSITEAFF,TGTGCCAGCAGCATCACTGAAGCTTTCTTT
TRBJ2-4,TRBV7-2,.,.,CASSRGAVENIQYF,TGTGCCAGCAGCAGGGGCGCGGTCGAAAACATTCAGTACTTC
TRBJ1-2,TRBV18,TRBD1,.,CASSPPRQGNYGYTF,TGTGCCAGCTCACCACCGCGACAGGGAAACTATGGCTACACCTTC
TRBJ2-7,TRBV9,.,.,CASSVGMRGYEQYF,TGTGCCAGCAGCGTAGGGATGAGAGGATACGAGCAGTACTTC
TRBJ2-5,TRBV29-1,.,few,CSVEVLRRRGVGEETQYF,TGCAGCGTTGAGGTTCTGAGGCGGCGAGGAGTTGGGGAAGAGACCCAGTACTTC
TRBJ2-4,TRBV6-6,.,.,CASSYSGQGRDIQYF,TGTGCCAGCAGTTACTCGGGGCAGGGTAGGGACATTCAGTACTTC
TRBJ2-7,TRBV2,TRBD1,.,CASSEDRGRKHEQYF,TGTGCCAGCAGTGAGGACAGGGGGCGGAAGCACGAGCAGTACTTC
TRBJ1-2,TRBV7-2,.,few,CASSLRTYGYTF,TGTGCCAGCAGCTTGAGGACCTATGGCTACACCTTC
TRBJ2-1,TRBV10-3,.,few,CAISHLSNEQFF,TGTGCCATCAGTCATCTGTCCAATGAGCAGTTCTTC
TRBJ2-3,TRBV2,.,once,CASRSAPDTQYF,TGTGCCAGCAGGTCCGCCCCAGATACGCAGTATTTT
TRBJ1-1,TRBV5-1,TRBD1,.,CASSTRQGHTEAFF,TGCGCCAGCAGCACTCGACAGGGCCACACTGAAGCTTTCTTT
TRBJ2-4,TRBV18,TRBD2,.,CASSPDSGTKNIQYF,TGTGCCAGCTCACCAGATAGCGGGACCAAAAACATTCAGTACTTC
TRBJ2-2,TRBV7-9,TRBD2,.,CATLAGYTGELFF,TGTGCTACGTTAGCGGGATACACCGGGGAGCTGTTTTTT
TRBJ1-2,TRBV6-5,TRBD1,.,CASSQDRGYYGYTF,TGTGCCAGCAGTCAGGACAGGGGGTATTATGGCTACACCTTC
TRBJ2-3,TRBV7-2,.,.,CASSLTGTADTQYF,TGTGCCAGCAGCTTAACGGGAACAGCAGATACGCAGTATTTT
TRBJ1-1,TRBV29-1,TRBD1,.,CSVGTGYTEAFF,TGCAGCGTGGGGACAGGATACACTGAAGCTTTCTTT
TRBJ2-5,TRBV30,.,.,CAGDRLRQETQYF,TGTGCCGGAGACAGGTTACGACAAGAGACCCAGTACTTC
TRBJ1-5,TRBV19,.,.,CATRDRLYPQHF,TGTGCCACCAGGGACCGACTATATCCCCAGCATTTT
TRBJ2-7,TRBV6-1,.,.,CASSEVWGNYEQYF,TGTGCCAGCAGTGAAGTATGGGGTAACTACGAGCAGTACTTC
TRBJ2-1,TRBV7-7,.,.,CASSSQGNEQFF,TGTGCTAGCAGCTCCCAGGGGAATGAGCAGTTCTTC
TRBJ1-1,TRBV5-1,.,few,CASSLLASDTEAFF,TGCGCCAGCAGCTTGTTGGCGTCGGACACTGAAGCTTTCTTT
TRBJ2-7,TRBV4-1,.,once,CASSQDPAIGFTGQYF,TGCGCCAGCAGCCAAGACCCGGCTATCGGCTTTACCGGGCAGTACTTC
TRBJ2-6,TRBV6-1,.,.,CASNNQGSGANVLTF,TGTGCCAGCAACAATCAGGGGAGTGGGGCCAACGTCCTGACTTTC
TRBJ2-4,TRBV7-2,TRBD2,few,CASSLAGTRTKNIQYF,TGTGCCAGCAGCTTAGCCGGGACTAGGACCAAAAACATTCAGTACTTC
TRBJ2-5,TRBV29-1,.,.,CSLGRAQETQYF,TGCAGCTTGGGCAGGGCCCAAGAGACCCAGTACTTC
TRBJ1-1,TRBV6-5,.,.,CASSLFGGWAEAFF,TGTGCCAGCAGTTTATTTGGGGGATGGGCTGAAGCTTTCTTT
TRBJ2-7,TRBV29-1,TRBD1,.,CSVEGQGAYEQYF,TGCAGCGTTGAGGGACAGGGGGCCTACGAGCAGTACTTC
TRBJ2-1,TRBV15,.,few,CATRLGGPINEQFF,TGTGCCACCAGGTTAGGAGGGCCGATAAATGAGCAGTTCTTC
TRBJ1-1,TRBV5-1,.,.,CASSFRAENTEAFF,TGCGCCAGCAGCTTCAGGGCCGAGAACACTGAAGCTTTCTTT
TRBJ2-7,TRBV18,TRBD2,.,CASSQTSGRLPVEQYF,TGTGCCAGCTCGCAGACTAGCGGAAGGCTTCCTGTCGAGCAGTACTTC
TRBJ2-7,TRBV7-9,TRBD1,many,CASSLLPGGNYEQYF,TGTGCCAGCAGCCTTCTTCCAGGGGGAAACTACGAGCAGTACTTC
TRBJ2-5,TRBV4-2,.,.,CASSQGSSGETQYF,TGTGCCAGCAGCCAGGGTTCCAGCGGGGAGACCCAGTACTTC
TRBJ2-7,TRBV6-6,.,.,CASRPSILAQPEQYF,TGTGCCAGCAGGCCGAGTATTCTAGCGCAGCCAGAGCAGTACTTC